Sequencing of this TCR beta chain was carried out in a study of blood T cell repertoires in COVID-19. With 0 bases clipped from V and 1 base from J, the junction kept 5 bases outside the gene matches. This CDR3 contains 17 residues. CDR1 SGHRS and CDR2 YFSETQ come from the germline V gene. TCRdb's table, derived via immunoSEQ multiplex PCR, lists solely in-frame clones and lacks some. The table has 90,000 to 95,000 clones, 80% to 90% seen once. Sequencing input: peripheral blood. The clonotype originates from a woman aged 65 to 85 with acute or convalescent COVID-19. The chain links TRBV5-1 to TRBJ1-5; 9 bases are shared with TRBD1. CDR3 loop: CASSLGPDRGSNQPQHF. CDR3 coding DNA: TGCGCCAGCAGCTTGGGACCGGACAGGGGAAGCAATCAGCCCCAGCATTTT.